The 26 T cell receptor beta chains presented below share a single source sample, sequenced in a study of T-cell memory formation after mild COVID-19. TCRdb independently ran MiXCR on the 5' RACE reads; one entry per CDR3 protein. Counted here are under 550,000 distinct CDR3 sequences, about 18% occurring once; the ten biggest clones make up 12%. What was sequenced was PBMCs or a T cell subset sorted from them (not recorded which). The receptors stem from an adult woman who had mild COVID-19 (a few samples of this study predate the infection). Cell type and time point are not known.

The chain recombines TRBV12-3 or TRBV12-4 with TRBJ2-3; TRBD2 matches at 10 bases. The CDR3 is made up of 14 amino acids. J was trimmed by 5 bases and V by 5 bases; bases with no gene match: 4. CDR3 residues: CASSRGTSVDTQYF. The CDR3 DNA reads as TGTGCCAGCAGTCGAGGGACTAGCGTAGATACGCAGTATTTT.

Only a few counts were recorded for this clonotype. The chain recombines TRBV7-2 with TRBJ1-5; D remains unclear. The V end lost 0 bases, the J end lost 6 bases, and 9 bases lay between the germline ends. Germline CDR1 reads SGHTA; CDR2 reads FQGNSA. This CDR3 region has 14 residues. DNA of the CDR3: TGTGCCAGCAGCTTAGCTGTCAGGACTCAGCCCCAGCATTTT. Protein: CASSLAVRTQPQHF.

This clonotype was detected only a few times. The chain recombines TRBV20-1 with TRBJ2-3; 11 nucleotides align to TRBD2. The CDR3 is 15 amino acids. The germline V gene has CDR1 DFQATT and CDR2 SNEGSKA (reference sequence). With V trimmed by 3 bases and J by 7 bases, 9 bases remained unmatched. The CDR3 DNA is TGCAGTGCTAGGGGAACTAGCGGGAGTTGGTATACGCAGTATTTT. It specifies CSARGTSGSWYTQYF.

As DNA, the CDR3 is TGTGCCAGTAGTATAGATCACGGACCCTGGAGTGGCTACACCTTC. Translation: CASSIDHGPWSGYTF. The chain combines TRBV19 with TRBJ1-2; D remains unclear. The CDR3 has 15 amino acids. V lost 0 bases, J lost 7 bases, and 15 bases lay in between. In germline, CDR1 is LNHDA, CDR2 SQIVND (reference sequence). Full variable domain (remainder filled in from reference TRBV19 and TRBJ1-2): DGGITQSPKYLFRKEGQNVTLSCEQNLNHDAMYWYRQDPGQGLRLIYYSQIVNDFQKGDIAEGYSVSREKKESFPLTVTSAQKNPTAFYLCASSIDHGPWSGYTFGSGTRLTVV.

This clonotype occurred a few times. V usage is TRBV27 and J usage is TRBJ2-1; D call uncertain. CDR3 length equals 13 residues. Germline CDR1 reads MNHEY; CDR2 reads SMNVEV (reference sequence). V lost 8 bases to trimming and J lost 4 bases, with 12 bases between them. CDR3 DNA sequence: TGTGCCAGCGGTCCCCTAGGTTACAATGAGCAGTTCTTC. It encodes CASGPLGYNEQFF.

This clonotype appeared a few times. The V gene is TRBV12-3 or TRBV12-4, the J gene TRBJ2-2; D not certain. The CDR3 loop spans 12 amino acids. Trimming left V 3 bases short and J 6 bases short, with 5 bases between. The CDR3: CASSFRPGELFF. CDR3 coding DNA: TGTGCCAGCAGTTTCCGGCCCGGGGAGCTGTTTTTT.

The gene calls are TRBV20-1 and TRBJ2-3, with D possibly matching TRBD2 (6 bases). The CDR3 is 15 residues long. Trimming stripped 1 base from V and 1 base from J, with 12 bases between. Germline assignment: CDR1 DFQATT and CDR2 SNEGSKA (reference sequence). CDR3 coding DNA: TGCAGTGCTAGAGTCGTAGCGGAGCGCACAGATACGCAGTATTTT. Its translation is CSARVVAERTDTQYF.

This chain joins TRBV11-2 and TRBJ1-2, with 8 bases aligning to TRBD1. V lost 3 bases and J lost 13; bases outside the gene matches: 7. This CDR3 comprises 12 residues. Germline CDR1 reads SGHAT; CDR2 reads FQNNGV. The CDR3 DNA reads TGTGCCAGCAGCTTGGAGCGGACAGGGTTCACCTTC. This gives the protein CASSLERTGFTF.

This clonotype was counted ten times or more. This rearrangement joins TRBV7-2 to TRBJ2-1; the D is unclear. The germline V gene encodes CDR1 SGHTA and CDR2 FQGNSA. The V end was cut by 2 bases, the J end by 6 bases, with 11 bases between. The CDR3 contains 14 residues. The CDR3 region has the DNA TGTGCCAGCAGCTTAAGCTTTGGTGGCAATGAGCAGTTCTTC. Translating it yields CASSLSFGGNEQFF.

Only a few counts were recorded for this clonotype. J is TRBJ1-1 and V is TRBV6-5; TRBD1 might be the D (5 bases). The CDR3 consists of 14 residues. Trimming stripped 7 bases from V and 4 bases from J, with 16 bases between. In germline, CDR1 is MNHEY, CDR2 SVGAGI. CDR3 sequence: CASIRGRTSTEAFF. The CDR3 coding sequence is TGTGCCAGCATTCGGGGGAGGACCAGCACTGAAGCTTTCTTT.

A few counts support this clonotype. J is TRBJ2-5 and V is TRBV7-6; D assignment may be TRBD1 or TRBD2 (5 bases each). The CDR3 covers 14 residues. V was cut by 2 bases and J by 1 base, with 8 bases left in between. Germline CDR1 is SGHVS and CDR2 is FNYEAQ. The CDR3 nucleotides are TGTGCCAGCAGCTTAATGGGGGTCCAAGAGACCCAGTACTTC. Translated: CASSLMGVQETQYF.

This clonotype has at least ten counts. The rearrangement uses TRBV9 and TRBJ2-3; D is ambiguous. This CDR3 is 16 amino acids long. V gave up 4 bases and J gave up 0 bases, with 15 bases separating them. Germline V gene data show CDR1 as SGDLS and CDR2 as YYNGEE. The DNA of the CDR3 is TGTGCCAGCAGCCTTACGACCTATTCTAGCACAGATACGCAGTATTTT. Protein sequence: CASSLTTYSSTDTQYF.

Many counts were recorded for this clonotype. This CDR3 is CASSLGQMNTGELFF. DNA of the CDR3: TGCGCCAGCAGCTTAGGCCAGATGAACACCGGGGAGCTGTTTTTT. V usage is TRBV5-1 and J usage is TRBJ2-2; D ambiguous. The CDR3 is made up of 15 amino acids. Germline V gene data show CDR1 as SGHRS and CDR2 as YFSETQ. V was pared by 2 bases and J by 1 base, with 9 bases between.

This clonotype was detected many times. The chain links TRBV11-2 to TRBJ2-1; TRBD2 matches at 7 bases. Looked up from germline, CDR1 is SGHAT and CDR2 is FQNNGV. V shed 3 bases and J 10 bases; nucleotides not matched to a gene: 18. The CDR3 spans 17 residues. The CDR3 DNA reads as TGTGCCAGCAGCTTTAGGGGCAAACTAGCGAATTGGGGGGAGCAGTTCTTC. This gives the protein CASSFRGKLANWGEQFF. Using reference TRBV11-2 and TRBJ2-1 for the parts outside the CDR3, the full variable domain is EAGVAQSPRYKIIEKRQSVAFWCNPISGHATLYWYQQILGQGPKLLIQFQNNGVVDDSQLPKDRFSAERLKGVDSTLKIQPAKLEDSAVYLCASSFRGKLANWGEQFFGPGTRLTVL.

This clonotype occurred a few times. The V call is TRBV3-1, the J call TRBJ1-1; 8 nucleotides agree with TRBD1. The V segment lost 8 bases and the J segment 3 bases; nucleotides outside the gene matches: 8. The germline gives CDR1 LGHDT, CDR2 YNNKEL (reference sequence). This CDR3 is 14 amino acids long. The DNA for the CDR3 is TGTGCCAGCTTGGACAGGGAGGGGCACACTGAAGCTTTCTTT. This sequence encodes CASLDREGHTEAFF.

The chain joins TRBV5-5 to TRBJ2-7, with D uncertain. The CDR3 runs to 12 residues. V lost 1 base and J lost 6, with 8 bases in between. The germline CDR1 and CDR2 sequences are SGHKS and YYEKEE (reference sequence). CDR3 nucleotide sequence: TGTGCCAGCAGCTTGAGCATCCGCGAGCAGTACTTC. It yields the protein CASSLSIREQYF.

This clonotype was observed a few times. V usage is TRBV7-9 and J usage is TRBJ2-2; maybe TRBD1 (6 bases). The CDR3 spans 18 residues. From germline, CDR1 is SEHNR and CDR2 FQNEAQ (reference sequence). Trimming removed 0 bases at V and 2 bases at J, with 16 bases between. The CDR3 region is CASSLALGGQTNTGELFF. The DNA of the CDR3 is TGTGCCAGCAGCTTAGCCTTAGGCGGACAGACAAACACCGGGGAGCTGTTTTTT.

The genes are TRBV6-6 and TRBJ2-2; D is unresolved. CDR3 length: 14 residues. Trimming removed 5 bases from V and 4 bases from J, with 11 bases in between. Germline CDR1 reads MNHNY; CDR2 reads SVGAGI (reference sequence). CDR3 nucleotides: TGTGCCAGCAGTACCCTTGAGGTCACCGGGGAGCTGTTTTTT. As protein: CASSTLEVTGELFF.

This clonotype turned up a few times. V usage is TRBV7-2 and J usage is TRBJ2-3; 7 bases line up with TRBD1. The CDR3 sequence is 15 residues long. V trimming: 5 bases; J trimming: 0 bases; junction bases outside the gene matches: 5. The V gene's germline CDR1 is SGHTA and CDR2 FQGNSA. The DNA for the CDR3 is TGTGCCAGCAGCATAGGGGGCTTGAGCACAGATACGCAGTATTTT. It specifies CASSIGGLSTDTQYF.

This clonotype was recorded a few times. The gene calls are TRBV7-9 and TRBJ1-4; no definite D call. The CDR3 is 11 residues long. V lost 6 bases to trimming and J lost 13 bases, with 12 bases between them. CDR1 is SEHNR, CDR2 FQNEAQ, per germline (reference sequence). CDR3 region: CASSPDRGLFF. The CDR3 DNA reads as TGTGCCAGCAGTCCCGACCGCGGACTGTTTTTT.

The rearrangement joins TRBV5-5 to TRBJ2-7; 9 nucleotides align to TRBD1. J was trimmed by 3 bases and V by 0 bases; bases with no gene match: 7. This CDR3 is built from 16 residues. CDR1 is SGHKS, CDR2 YYEKEE, per germline (reference sequence). The CDR3 here is CASSLGNTGQGYEQYF. CDR3 DNA sequence: TGTGCCAGCAGCTTGGGGAATACGGGACAGGGCTACGAGCAGTACTTC.

This clonotype was recorded a few times. The gene calls are TRBV5-5 and TRBJ1-1; no firm D call. The CDR3 sequence is 15 residues long. V gave up 5 bases and J gave up 0 bases, with 14 bases separating them. Looked up from germline, CDR1 is SGHKS and CDR2 is YYEKEE (reference sequence). CDR3 DNA sequence: TGTGCCAGCAGACCGGGTTGGGCGCTGAACACTGAAGCTTTCTTT. Translated, it gives CASRPGWALNTEAFF.

The V call is TRBV7-2, the J call TRBJ2-3; D perhaps matches TRBD2 (5 bases). V dropped 5 bases and J dropped 0 bases, with 15 bases sitting between them. CDR1 and CDR2 from the germline V gene are SGHTA and FQGNSA. There are 16 residues in the CDR3. The CDR3: CASSPRTRSSTDTQYF. The DNA of the CDR3 is TGTGCCAGCAGCCCCAGGACTCGCTCTAGCACAGATACGCAGTATTTT.

This clonotype has more than one count but fewer than ten. The V gene is TRBV7-9, the J gene TRBJ2-7, with 8 bases that match TRBD1. The CDR3 has 19 amino acids. The V gene end was trimmed by 1 base and the J gene end by 0 bases; junction bases not matched to a gene: 14. Germline lookup yields CDR1 SEHNR and CDR2 FQNEAQ (reference sequence). DNA for the CDR3: TGTGCCAGCAGCTTAGAAGAAGGGCCAGGGGGCCACAGCTCCTACGAGCAGTACTTC. It codes for CASSLEEGPGGHSSYEQYF.

The CDR3: CASSYDRFMNTEAFF. CDR3 sequence (DNA): TGTGCCAGCAGCTATGACAGATTCATGAACACTGAAGCTTTCTTT. The chain uses TRBV7-2 and TRBJ1-1; the D gene is possibly TRBD1 (5 bases). The ends were cut back, 4 bases at V and 0 bases at J, with 12 bases in the middle. Germline loops: CDR1 SGHTA, CDR2 FQGNSA. The length of the CDR3 is 15 residues.

In its sample, this clonotype was seen a few times. CDR3 nucleotides: TGTGCCAGTAGTACCGACGGGATCGTTCAGCCCCAGCATTTT. Encoded protein: CASSTDGIVQPQHF. This rearrangement joins TRBV19 to TRBJ1-5, with D uncertain. Germline V gene lookup returns CDR1 LNHDA and CDR2 SQIVND (reference sequence). CDR3 size: 14 residues. V was cut by 4 bases and J by 6 bases, with 13 bases left in between. The full variable domain, rest sourced from reference TRBV19 and TRBJ1-5, is DGGITQSPKYLFRKEGQNVTLSCEQNLNHDAMYWYRQDPGQGLRLIYYSQIVNDFQKGDIAEGYSVSREKKESFPLTVTSAQKNPTAFYLCASSTDGIVQPQHFGDGTRLSIL.